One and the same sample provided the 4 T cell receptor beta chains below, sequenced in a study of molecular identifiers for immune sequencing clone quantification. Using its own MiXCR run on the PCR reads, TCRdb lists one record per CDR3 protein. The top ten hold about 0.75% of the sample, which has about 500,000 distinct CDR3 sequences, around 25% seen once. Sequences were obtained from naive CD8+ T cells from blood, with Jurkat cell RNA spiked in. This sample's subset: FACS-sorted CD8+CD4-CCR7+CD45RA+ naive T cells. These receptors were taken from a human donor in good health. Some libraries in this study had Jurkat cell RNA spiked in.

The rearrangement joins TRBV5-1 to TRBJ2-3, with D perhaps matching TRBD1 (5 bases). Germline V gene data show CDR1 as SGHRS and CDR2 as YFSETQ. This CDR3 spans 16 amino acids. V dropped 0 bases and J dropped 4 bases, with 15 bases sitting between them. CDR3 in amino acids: CASSLGWQGFADTQYF. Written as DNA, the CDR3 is TGCGCCAGCAGCTTGGGCTGGCAGGGCTTCGCAGATACGCAGTATTTT.

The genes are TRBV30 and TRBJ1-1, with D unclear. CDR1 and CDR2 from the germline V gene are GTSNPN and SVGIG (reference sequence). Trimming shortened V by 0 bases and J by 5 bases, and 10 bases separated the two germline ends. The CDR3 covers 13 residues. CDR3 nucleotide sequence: TGTGCCTGGAGTGTACAGTCAGAAACTGAAGCTTTCTTT. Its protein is CAWSVQSETEAFF.

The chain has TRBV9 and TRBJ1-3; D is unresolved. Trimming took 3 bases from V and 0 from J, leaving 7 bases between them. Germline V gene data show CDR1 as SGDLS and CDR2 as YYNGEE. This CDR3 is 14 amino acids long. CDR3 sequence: CASSAAGSGNTIYF. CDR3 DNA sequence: TGTGCCAGCAGCGCCGCCGGCTCTGGAAACACCATATATTTT.

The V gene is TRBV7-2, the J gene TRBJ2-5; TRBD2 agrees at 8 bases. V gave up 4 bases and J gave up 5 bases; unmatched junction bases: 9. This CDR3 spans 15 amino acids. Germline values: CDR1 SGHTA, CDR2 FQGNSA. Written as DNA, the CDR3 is TGTGCCAGCAGCTCAAGCGGGGGCCCAAAGGAGACCCAGTACTTC. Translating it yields CASSSSGGPKETQYF.